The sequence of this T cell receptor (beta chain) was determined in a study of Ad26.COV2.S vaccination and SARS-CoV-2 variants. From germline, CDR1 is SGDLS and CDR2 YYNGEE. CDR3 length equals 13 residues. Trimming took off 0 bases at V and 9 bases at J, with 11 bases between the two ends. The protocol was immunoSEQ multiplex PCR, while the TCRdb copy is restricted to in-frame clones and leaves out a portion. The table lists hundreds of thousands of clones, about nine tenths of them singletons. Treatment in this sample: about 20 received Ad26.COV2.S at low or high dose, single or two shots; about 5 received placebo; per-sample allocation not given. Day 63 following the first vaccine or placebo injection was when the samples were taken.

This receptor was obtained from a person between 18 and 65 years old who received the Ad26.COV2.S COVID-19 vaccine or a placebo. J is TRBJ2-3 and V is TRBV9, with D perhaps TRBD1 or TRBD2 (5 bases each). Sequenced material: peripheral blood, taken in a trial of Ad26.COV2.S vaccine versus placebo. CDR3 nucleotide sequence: TGTGCCAGCAGCGTAGGGGACGGGTTGACGCAGTATTTT. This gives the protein CASSVGDGLTQYF.